This TCR beta chain was sequenced in a study of blood T cell repertoires in COVID-19. Per the original data handling: Amplified reference gene primers provided the basis for estimating nucleated cell counts. The protocol was immunoSEQ multiplex PCR, while the TCRdb copy is restricted to in-frame clones and leaves out a portion. That table supplies the V and J calls and clone size; D and trimming were determined from the DNA. Among about 93,000 clones listed, 89% were seen once. CDR1 and CDR2 from the germline V gene are GTSNPN and SVGIG (reference sequence). The CDR3 runs 16 residues. Unmatched junction bases numbered 5, after V lost 5 bases and J lost 0 bases.

The rearrangement joins TRBV30 to TRBJ1-6; 9 bases fit TRBD1. Sequencing was performed on peripheral blood. This TCR derives from a man in his fifties or sixties with COVID-19, enrolled during active disease. Here the CDR3 reads CAWSPGQGSYNSPLHF. The CDR3 nucleotides read TGTGCCTGGTCTCCGGGACAGGGCTCCTATAATTCACCCCTCCACTTT.